This T cell receptor beta chain was found in a study of tumor-infiltrating lymphocytes in localized non-small cell lung cancer. Study-level information: From each patient, both tumor and uninvolved lung, non-adjacent to tumor, were sampled.

The method was immunoSEQ multiplex PCR; TCRdb's version includes in-frame clones alone and lacks a portion of them. The table has 9,500 to 15,000 clones, about 78% seen once. CDR3 length: 15 amino acids. Germline CDR1 SEHNR, CDR2 FQNEAQ (reference sequence). Trimming removed 7 bases from V and 4 bases from J; junction bases left unmatched: 7. V and J are TRBV7-9 and TRBJ2-3; the match to TRBD2 covers 11 bases. The sequencing sample was made of lung tumor tissue. The receptor was isolated from a human donor with non-small cell lung cancer. The CDR3 bases are TGTGCCAGCAATTTAGCGGGGGGGAGCGCAGATACGCAGTATTTT. Its protein product is CASNLAGGSADTQYF.